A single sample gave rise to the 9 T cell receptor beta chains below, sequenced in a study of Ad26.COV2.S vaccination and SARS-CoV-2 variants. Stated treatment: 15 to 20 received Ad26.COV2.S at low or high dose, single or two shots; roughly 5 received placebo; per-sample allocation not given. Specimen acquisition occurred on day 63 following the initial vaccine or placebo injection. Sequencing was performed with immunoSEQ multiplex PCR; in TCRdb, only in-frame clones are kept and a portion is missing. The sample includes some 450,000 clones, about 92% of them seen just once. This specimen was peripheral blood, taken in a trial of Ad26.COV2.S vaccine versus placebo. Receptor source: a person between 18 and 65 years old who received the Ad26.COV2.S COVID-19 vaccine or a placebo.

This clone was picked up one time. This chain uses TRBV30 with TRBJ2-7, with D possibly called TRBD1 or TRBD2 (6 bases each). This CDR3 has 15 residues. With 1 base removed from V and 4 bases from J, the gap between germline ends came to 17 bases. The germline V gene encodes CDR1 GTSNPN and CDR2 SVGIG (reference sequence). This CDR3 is CAWSAAFGGQYEQYF. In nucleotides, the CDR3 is TGTGCCTGGAGTGCTGCATTTGGGGGGCAATACGAGCAGTACTTC.

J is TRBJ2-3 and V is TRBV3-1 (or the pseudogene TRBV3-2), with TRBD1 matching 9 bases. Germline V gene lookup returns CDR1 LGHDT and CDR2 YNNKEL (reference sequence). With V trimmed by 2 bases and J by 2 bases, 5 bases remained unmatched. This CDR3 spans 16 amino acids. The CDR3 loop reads CASSQTTGGITDTQYF. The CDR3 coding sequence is TGTGCCAGCAGCCAAACCACAGGGGGCATCACAGATACGCAGTATTTT.

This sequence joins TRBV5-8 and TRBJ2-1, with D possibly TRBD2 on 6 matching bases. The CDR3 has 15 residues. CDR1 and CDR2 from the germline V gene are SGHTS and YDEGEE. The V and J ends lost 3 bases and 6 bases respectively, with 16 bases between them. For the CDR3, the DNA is TGTGCCAGCAGCTCGATTGGGGAGGTAGTCAATGAGCAGTTCTTC. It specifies CASSSIGEVVNEQFF.

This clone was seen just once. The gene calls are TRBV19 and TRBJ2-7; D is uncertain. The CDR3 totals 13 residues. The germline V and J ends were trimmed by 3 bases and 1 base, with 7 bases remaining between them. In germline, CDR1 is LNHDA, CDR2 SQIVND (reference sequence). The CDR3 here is CASSMWGSYEQYF. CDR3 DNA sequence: TGTGCCAGTAGTATGTGGGGTTCCTACGAGCAGTACTTC.

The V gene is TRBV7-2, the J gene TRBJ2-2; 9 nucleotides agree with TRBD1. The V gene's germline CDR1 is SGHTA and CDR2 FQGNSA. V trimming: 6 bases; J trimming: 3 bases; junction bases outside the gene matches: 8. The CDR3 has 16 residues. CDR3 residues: CASRVQGARDTGELFF. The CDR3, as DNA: TGTGCCAGCAGGGTACAGGGGGCGCGGGACACCGGGGAGCTGTTTTTT. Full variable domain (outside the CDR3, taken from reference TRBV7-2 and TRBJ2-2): GAGVSQSPSNKVTEKGKDVELRCDPISGHTALYWYRQSLGQGLEFLIYFQGNSAPDKSGLPSDRFSAERTGGSVSTLTIQRTQQEDSAVYLCASRVQGARDTGELFFGEGSRLTVL.

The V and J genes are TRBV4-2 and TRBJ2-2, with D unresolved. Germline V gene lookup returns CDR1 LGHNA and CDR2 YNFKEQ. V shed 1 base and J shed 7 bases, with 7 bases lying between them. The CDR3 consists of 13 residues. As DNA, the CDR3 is TGTGCCAGCAGCCAAGGCTCTTTCGGGGAGCTGTTTTTT. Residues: CASSQGSFGELFF.

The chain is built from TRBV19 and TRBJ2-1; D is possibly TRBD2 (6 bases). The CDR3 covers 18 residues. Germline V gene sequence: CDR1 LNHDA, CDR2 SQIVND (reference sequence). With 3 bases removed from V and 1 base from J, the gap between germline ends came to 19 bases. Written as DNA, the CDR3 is TGTGCCAGTAGTATCGCGAGCCCGGGACTTCCTTCCTACAATGAGCAGTTCTTC. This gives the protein CASSIASPGLPSYNEQFF.

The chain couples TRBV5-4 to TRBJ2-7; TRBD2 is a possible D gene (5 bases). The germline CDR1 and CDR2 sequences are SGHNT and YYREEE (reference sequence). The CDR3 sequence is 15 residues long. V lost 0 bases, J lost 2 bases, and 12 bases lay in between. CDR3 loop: CASSLAGESTYEQYF. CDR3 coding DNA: TGTGCCAGCAGCTTGGCCGGGGAATCAACCTACGAGCAGTACTTC.

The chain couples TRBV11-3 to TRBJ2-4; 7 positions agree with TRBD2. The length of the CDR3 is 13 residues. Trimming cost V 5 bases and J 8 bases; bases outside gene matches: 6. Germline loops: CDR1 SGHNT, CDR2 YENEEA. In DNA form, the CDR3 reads TGTGCCAGCAGCCCAAGCCGGGAGGACATTCAGTACTTC. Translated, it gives CASSPSREDIQYF.